This passage covers 9 T cell receptor beta chains from one sample sequenced in a study of T cell responses to AZD1222 COVID-19 vaccine. Sequencing was performed with immunoSEQ multiplex PCR; in TCRdb, only in-frame clones are kept and a portion is missing. This sample has approximately 220,000 clones, with roughly 91% found just once. The sample here was peripheral blood, taken on day 0 of MenACWY control vaccination. The receptors derive from an adult in good health.

The chain combines TRBV27 with TRBJ2-1; D may be TRBD2 (7 bases). Trimming took 0 bases from V and 10 from J, leaving 13 bases between them. Germline V gives CDR1 MNHEY, CDR2 SMNVEV (reference sequence). This CDR3 is 14 amino acids long. CDR3 coding DNA: TGTGCCAGCAGTTTATCGACGGGGGGCCGGGAGCAGTTCTTC. Protein product: CASSLSTGGREQFF.

The rearrangement joins TRBV2 to TRBJ1-4; TRBD1 agrees at 9 bases. The length of the CDR3 is 14 residues. V lost 9 bases to trimming and J lost 4 bases; unmatched junction nucleotides: 6. The V gene's germline CDR1 is SNHLY and CDR2 FYNNEI. This chain's CDR3 is CASMWDRDNEKLFF. CDR3 DNA sequence: TGTGCCAGTATGTGGGACAGGGATAATGAAAAACTGTTTTTT.

This clone occurred once. The J gene is TRBJ1-1, the V gene TRBV29-1, with D unclear. V lost 7 bases, J lost 6 bases, and 12 bases lay in between. The CDR3 totals 11 residues. Germline CDR1 reads SQVTM; CDR2 reads ANQGSEA. As DNA, the CDR3 is TGCAGCGGAAACCGAGCCCCTGAAGCTTTCTTT. It encodes CSGNRAPEAFF.

This clone has a single count. The rearrangement uses TRBV9 and TRBJ2-1; 9 bases are shared with TRBD1. CDR3 length: 15 residues. V was clipped by 3 bases and J by 1 base; unmatched bases: 2. CDR1 and CDR2 from the germline V gene are SGDLS and YYNGEE. This CDR3 is CASSAGTGSYNEQFF. CDR3 in DNA: TGTGCCAGCAGCGCCGGGACAGGGTCCTACAATGAGCAGTTCTTC.

V is TRBV27 and J is TRBJ1-1; D is uncertain. The V and J ends lost 5 bases and 6 bases respectively, with 16 bases between them. Germline V gives CDR1 MNHEY, CDR2 SMNVEV (reference sequence). This CDR3 contains 14 residues. CDR3 sequence (DNA): TGTGCCAGCAGTCCCCTTTTGGAATCCGCTGAAGCTTTCTTT. This codes for CASSPLLESAEAFF.

This clone showed up just once. The CDR3 DNA reads as TGTGCCAGCAGGCCGACAGGGAATGGAGGAAACACCATATATTTT. It translates to CASRPTGNGGNTIYF. The V gene is TRBV27, the J gene TRBJ1-3; 7 bases line up with TRBD1. The CDR3 runs 15 residues. The V gene's germline CDR1 is MNHEY and CDR2 SMNVEV (reference sequence). The V gene end was trimmed by 6 bases and the J gene end by 4 bases; junction bases not matched to a gene: 9.

This clone was detected only once. The chain combines TRBV7-2 with TRBJ2-3; either TRBD1 or TRBD2 may supply D (7 bases each). Germline CDR1 SGHTA, CDR2 FQGNSA. V shed 8 bases and J shed 7 bases, with 22 bases lying between them. The CDR3 has 15 residues. This CDR3 reads CASSPGGERANTQYF. DNA for the CDR3: TGTGCCAGCTCCCCAGGGGGGGAACGAGCGAATACGCAGTATTTT. The complete variable domain, with remaining parts taken from reference TRBV7-2 and TRBJ2-3, reads GAGVSQSPSNKVTEKGKDVELRCDPISGHTALYWYRQSLGQGLEFLIYFQGNSAPDKSGLPSDRFSAERTGGSVSTLTIQRTQQEDSAVYLCASSPGGERANTQYFGPGTRLTVL.

This chain connects TRBV21-1 to TRBJ1-1. TRBV21-1 is termed a pseudogene. This CDR3 region has 16 residues. As DNA, the CDR3 is TGTGCCAGCAGCACTGAAGGAGGGGGTAAGAACACTGAAGCTTTCTTT. Amino acids: CASSTEGGGKNTEAFF.

The chain has TRBV29-1 and TRBJ1-1, with TRBD1 matching 8 bases. Trimming cost V 7 bases and J 0 bases; bases outside gene matches: 10. Germline V gene lookup returns CDR1 SQVTM and CDR2 ANQGSEA. The CDR3 covers 15 residues. The CDR3 region has the DNA TGCAGCGGGGTTGAGAGCAGGGGGCTGAACACTGAAGCTTTCTTT. As protein: CSGVESRGLNTEAFF.